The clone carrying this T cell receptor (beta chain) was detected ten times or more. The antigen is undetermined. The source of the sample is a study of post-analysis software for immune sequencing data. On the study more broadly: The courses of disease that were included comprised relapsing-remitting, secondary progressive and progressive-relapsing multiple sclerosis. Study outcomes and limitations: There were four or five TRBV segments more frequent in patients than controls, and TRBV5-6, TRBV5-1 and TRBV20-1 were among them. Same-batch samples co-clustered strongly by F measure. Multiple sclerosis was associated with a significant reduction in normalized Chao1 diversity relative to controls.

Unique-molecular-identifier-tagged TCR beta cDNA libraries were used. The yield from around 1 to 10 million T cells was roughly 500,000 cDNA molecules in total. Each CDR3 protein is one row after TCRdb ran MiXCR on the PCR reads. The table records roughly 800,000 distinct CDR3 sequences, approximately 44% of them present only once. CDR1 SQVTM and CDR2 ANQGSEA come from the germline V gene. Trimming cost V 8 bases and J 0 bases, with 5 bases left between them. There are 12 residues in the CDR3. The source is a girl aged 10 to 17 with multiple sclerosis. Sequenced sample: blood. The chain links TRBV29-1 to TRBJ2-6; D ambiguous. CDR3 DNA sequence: TGCAGCTCCAACTCTGGGGCCAACGTCCTGACTTTC. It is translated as CSSNSGANVLTF.